This is a list of T cell receptor beta chains from one sample in a study of response to subunit inactivated influenza vaccine. TCRdb redid the calling of the RT-PCR reads with MiXCR, one entry per CDR3 protein. The sample has about 500,000 distinct CDR3 sequences; 15% to 20% are singletons. The specimen comprised CD4+ T cells sorted from PBMCs, sampled around 25 months after vaccination. The source of these receptors is a man aged 45-69 years who received an inactivated influenza vaccine. CDR3s include the opening cysteine and the closing phenylalanine or tryptophan. D genes are given only for firm matches. The size field is filled for only some rows; it gives once, few, many or a size class.

TRBD2,.,TRBJ2-3,TRBV20-1,CSAGTSGGLDTQYF,TGCAGTGCGGGGACTAGCGGGGGATTAGATACGCAGTATTTT
TRBD2,few,TRBJ2-3,TRBV6-2/TRBV6-3,CASSYSAGGADTQYF,TGTGCCAGCAGTTATTCGGCGGGGGGCGCAGATACGCAGTATTTT
TRBD2,many,TRBJ2-1,TRBV5-1,CASSPGTSGEQFF,TGCGCCAGCAGCCCGGGGACTAGCGGAGAGCAGTTCTTC
.,.,TRBJ2-1,TRBV29-1,CSVEDLRDNEQFF,TGCAGCGTTGAAGATCTTAGGGACAATGAGCAGTTCTTC
.,few,TRBJ1-2,TRBV9,CASSVARGDRNYGYTF,TGTGCCAGCAGCGTAGCTCGCGGTGACAGAAACTATGGCTACACCTTC
TRBD2,.,TRBJ2-1,TRBV20-1,CSPTGTSGSGYEQFF,TGCAGTCCGACCGGGACTAGCGGGAGTGGCTATGAGCAGTTCTTC
.,.,TRBJ2-1,TRBV18,CASSPADNNEQFF,TGTGCCAGCTCACCAGCCGACAACAATGAGCAGTTCTTC
TRBD1,.,TRBJ2-1,TRBV30,CALRQGREQFF,TGTGCCCTGAGACAGGGACGAGAGCAGTTCTTC
.,many,TRBJ2-3,TRBV24-1,CATSVTATPTDTQYF,TGTGCCACCAGTGTCACCGCAACCCCCACAGATACGCAGTATTTT
TRBD2,.,TRBJ2-1,TRBV4-2,CASSQDGRGSSYNEQFF,TGTGCCAGCAGCCAAGACGGGCGGGGGAGCTCCTACAATGAGCAGTTCTTC
.,many,TRBJ2-3,TRBV18,CASSPAGAGVDTQYF,TGTGCCAGCTCACCAGCGGGGGCCGGGGTAGATACGCAGTATTTT
TRBD2,.,TRBJ2-7,TRBV14,CASSQAPSGVYEQYF,TGTGCCAGCAGCCAAGCGCCTAGCGGGGTCTACGAGCAGTACTTC
TRBD2,few,TRBJ2-5,TRBV18,CASSQEQGTSIQETQYF,TGTGCCAGCTCACAGGAACAGGGGACTAGCATCCAAGAGACCCAGTACTTC
TRBD1,few,TRBJ1-2,TRBV12-3/TRBV12-4,CASTPTGEGYGYTF,TGTGCCAGCACCCCAACAGGGGAGGGCTATGGCTACACCTTC
.,.,TRBJ2-2,TRBV4-3,CASSRLRGGELFF,TGCGCCAGCAGCCGGCTGAGAGGCGGGGAGCTGTTTTTT
.,once,TRBJ2-7,TRBV6-5,CASSSQSPGYEQYF,TGTGCCAGCAGTTCCCAGAGCCCCGGCTACGAGCAGTACTTC
.,many,TRBJ1-3,TRBV10-3,CAISVNSGNTIYF,TGTGCCATCAGTGTCAATTCTGGAAACACCATATATTTT
TRBD2,many,TRBJ2-1,TRBV7-9,CASSFAGGSNEQFF,TGTGCCAGCAGCTTCGCGGGAGGGTCCAATGAGCAGTTCTTC
.,few,TRBJ2-1,TRBV9,CASSVGGSRYEQFF,TGTGCCAGCAGCGTAGGGGGATCGCGGTATGAGCAGTTCTTC
TRBD1,few,TRBJ2-1,TRBV29-1,CSVEDKRGQGNEQFF,TGCAGCGTTGAAGATAAGCGAGGACAGGGGAATGAGCAGTTCTTC
.,many,TRBJ1-5,TRBV4-2,CASSQDLQGYQPQHF,TGTGCCAGCAGCCAAGATCTACAGGGCTACCAGCCCCAGCATTTT
.,once,TRBJ2-2,TRBV7-7,CASSVTTWGELFF,TGTGCCAGCAGCGTAACGACCTGGGGGGAGCTGTTTTTT
.,many,TRBJ2-2,TRBV25-1,CASQLGVAGTGELFF,TGTGCCAGCCAGCTCGGGGTCGCGGGCACCGGGGAGCTGTTTTTT
TRBD2,few,TRBJ2-5,TRBV29-1,CSVVMNLSGSFTQYF,TGCAGCGTTGTAATGAACTTGAGCGGGAGCTTCACCCAGTACTTC
.,.,TRBJ2-3,TRBV27,CASGLLALARTDTQYF,TGTGCCAGCGGTTTATTGGCCCTAGCTCGCACAGATACGCAGTATTTT
.,.,TRBJ1-2,TRBV20-1,CSARPAGSRDNYGYTF,TGCAGTGCTAGACCGGCCGGTTCACGAGATAACTATGGCTACACCTTC
.,.,TRBJ2-1,TRBV20-1,CSARESRGYNEQFF,TGCAGTGCTAGAGAGTCCCGGGGTTACAATGAGCAGTTCTTC
TRBD1,.,TRBJ1-2,TRBV10-3,CAISGDRTYYGYTF,TGTGCCATCAGCGGGGACAGGACTTACTATGGCTACACCTTC
TRBD1,.,TRBJ2-7,TRBV20-1,CSARPMVDREVSYEQYF,TGCAGTGCTAGACCTATGGTGGACAGGGAGGTCTCCTACGAGCAGTACTTC
.,few,TRBJ2-7,TRBV4-3,CASSRQGGHYEQYF,TGCGCCAGCAGCCGCCAGGGGGGTCACTACGAGCAGTACTTC
.,few,TRBJ2-1,TRBV5-8,CASSLFSGYYNEQFF,TGTGCCAGCAGCTTGTTTAGCGGATATTACAATGAGCAGTTCTTC
TRBD1,many,TRBJ1-5,TRBV15,CATSSGAGGFNQPQHF,TGTGCCACCAGCAGTGGGGCAGGGGGCTTCAATCAGCCCCAGCATTTT
TRBD2,.,TRBJ2-1,TRBV7-6,CASSLSGLAGVNEQFF,TGTGCCAGCAGTTTGTCCGGACTAGCGGGAGTTAATGAGCAGTTCTTC
.,.,TRBJ1-4,TRBV6-5,CASSYSPAGTAGEKLFF,TGTGCCAGCAGTTACTCCCCTGCCGGGACGGCCGGAGAAAAACTGTTTTTT
.,few,TRBJ2-2,TRBV6-1,CASTGHPNTGELFF,TGTGCCAGCACGGGACACCCAAACACCGGGGAGCTGTTTTTT
.,few,TRBJ1-2,TRBV7-9,CASSLGGQANGYTF,TGTGCCAGCAGCCTAGGAGGGCAGGCTAATGGCTACACCTTC
TRBD2,.,TRBJ2-3,TRBV24-1,CATSDYSGSADTQYF,TGTGCCACCAGTGACTATAGCGGGAGCGCAGATACGCAGTATTTT
.,many,TRBJ2-7,TRBV5-1,CASSLEGDEQYF,TGCGCCAGCAGCTTGGAAGGTGACGAGCAGTACTTC
TRBD1,once,TRBJ1-1,TRBV12-3/TRBV12-4,CASSSGDRGISNTEAFF,TGTGCCAGCAGTTCCGGGGACAGGGGAATATCCAACACTGAAGCTTTCTTT
TRBD1,.,TRBJ2-3,TRBV4-3,CASSPRDRGDTQYF,TGCGCCAGCAGCCCCCGGGACAGGGGGGATACGCAGTATTTT
TRBD2,many,TRBJ2-3,TRBV5-1,CASSLGLAGGPDTQYF,TGCGCCAGCAGCTTGGGACTAGCGGGAGGGCCAGATACGCAGTATTTT
.,few,TRBJ1-5,TRBV12-3/TRBV12-4,CASSRDRSNQPQHF,TGTGCCAGCAGTCGTGACAGATCTAATCAGCCCCAGCATTTT
TRBD2,many,TRBJ2-3,TRBV15,CATSRLAGGPYTDTQYF,TGTGCCACCAGCAGATTAGCGGGAGGGCCTTACACAGATACGCAGTATTTT
.,few,TRBJ2-5,TRBV12-3/TRBV12-4,CASSPGTHETQYF,TGTGCCAGCAGCCCCGGGACCCACGAGACCCAGTACTTC